These T cell receptor beta chains were read from a single sample in a study of T cells in Graves' hyperthyroidism and ophthalmopathy. TCRdb reprocessed the multiplex PCR reads via MiXCR and lists one record per CDR3 protein. The table includes 300,000 to 350,000 distinct CDR3 sequences, 18% detected once. The sequencing sample was made of blood. These receptors came from a woman between 45 and 65 years old with Graves' hyperthyroidism. Each CDR3 is given with its conserved first and last residue. Fields, in order: J gene, V gene, CDR3 protein.

TRBJ2-1 | TRBV30 | CAWKGGGNNEQFF
TRBJ1-1 | TRBV7-2 | CASSFLGEAEAFF
TRBJ1-5 | TRBV28 | CASSLRGSGDQPQHF
TRBJ2-1 | TRBV7-9 | CASSSTWRRAEDNEQFF
TRBJ1-1 | TRBV18 | CASSLETGEAFF
TRBJ1-1 | TRBV7-6 | CASSPITGSGGVEAFF
TRBJ2-3 | TRBV12-5 | CASGLGQATSTDTQYF
TRBJ1-1 | TRBV12-3/TRBV12-4 | CASTLGRTEAFF
TRBJ2-1 | TRBV5-1 | CASSTYVSGGAGNEQFF
TRBJ2-1 | TRBV28 | CASSLTNLAGAHNEQFF
TRBJ1-3 | TRBV5-1 | CASSLARSSGNTIYF
TRBJ2-2 | TRBV7-3 | CASSYRQGDTGELFF
TRBJ2-7 | TRBV2 | CASSEPTRTSGSFSYEQYF
TRBJ2-3 | TRBV30 | CAWSLSGGARKTDTQYF
TRBJ2-5 | TRBV6-1 | CASSARTSGQETQYF
TRBJ2-1 | TRBV20-1 | CSAREGLASYNEQFF
TRBJ2-5 | TRBV4-1 | CASSQEGGQGQETQYF
TRBJ2-5 | TRBV2 | CASSERRGEETQYF
TRBJ2-4 | TRBV15 | CATSRAPGNIQYF
TRBJ1-2 | TRBV7-8 | CASSLYDIGGQGSYGYTF
TRBJ2-1 | TRBV18 | CASSTGPEATEQFF
TRBJ2-5 | TRBV19 | CASSIPGIETQYF
TRBJ2-7 | TRBV5-1 | CASSSGTITGWAYEQYF
TRBJ2-2 | TRBV4-1 | CASSQVLDTGELFF
TRBJ1-5 | TRBV30 | CAWRGDRGDQPQHF
TRBJ2-1 | TRBV29-1 | CSASLAGGGNEQFF
TRBJ2-1 | TRBV7-3 | CASSYTGASGGNEQFF
TRBJ2-1 | TRBV5-1 | CASSFFPGGYNEQFF
TRBJ2-3 | TRBV16 | CASSQQQEDTQYF
TRBJ2-1 | TRBV6-5 | CASSYQNGQAEQFF
TRBJ1-2 | TRBV10-3 | CAISGGGDGYTF
TRBJ1-2 | TRBV30 | CAWAVNYGYTF
TRBJ2-3 | TRBV20-1 | CSARTTFTRLAGGEPDTQYF
TRBJ1-2 | TRBV7-9 | CASSGGPLGYTF
TRBJ1-1 | TRBV18 | CASSPPLGTGTTGRNTEAFF
TRBJ1-3 | TRBV6-1 | CASSAVISGNTIYF
TRBJ2-5 | TRBV15 | CATSRDRRTSGLQETQYF
TRBJ2-5 | TRBV25-1 | CASSELQGGETQYF